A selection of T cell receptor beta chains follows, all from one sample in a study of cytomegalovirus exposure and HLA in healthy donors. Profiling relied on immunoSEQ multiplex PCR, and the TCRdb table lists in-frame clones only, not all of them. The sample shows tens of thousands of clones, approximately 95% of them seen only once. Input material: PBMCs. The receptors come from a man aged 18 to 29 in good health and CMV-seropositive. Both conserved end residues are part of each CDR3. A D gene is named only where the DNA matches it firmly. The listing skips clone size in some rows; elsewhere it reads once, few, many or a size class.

cdr3_aa: CASTRTDYSGANVLTF
cdr3_nt: TGTGCCAGCACCCGGACAGACTATTCTGGGGCCAACGTCCTGACTTTC
v_call: TRBV28
clone_size: NA
d_call: NA
j_call: TRBJ2-6

cdr3_aa: CASSGTGGYEQYF
cdr3_nt: TGTGCCAGTTCCGGGACAGGGGGTTACGAGCAGTACTTC
v_call: TRBV28
clone_size: NA
d_call: TRBD1
j_call: TRBJ2-7

cdr3_aa: CASSPTGSANEKLFF
cdr3_nt: TGTGCCAGCAGCCCCACAGGGTCGGCTAATGAAAAACTGTTTTTT
v_call: TRBV7-3
clone_size: NA
d_call: NA
j_call: TRBJ1-4

cdr3_aa: CASSLKRDSNEKLFF
cdr3_nt: TGTGCCAGCAGCTTAAAAAGGGACTCTAATGAAAAACTGTTTTTT
v_call: TRBV7-8
clone_size: NA
d_call: NA
j_call: TRBJ1-4

cdr3_aa: CASSPSGSSPDTQYF
cdr3_nt: TGTGCCAGCAGCCCTTCCGGGAGCTCCCCTGATACGCAGTATTTT
v_call: TRBV11-1
clone_size: NA
d_call: NA
j_call: TRBJ2-3

cdr3_aa: CASSLDSRHYEQYF
cdr3_nt: TGTGCCAGCAGTTTAGACAGTCGCCATTACGAGCAGTACTTC
v_call: TRBV11-2
clone_size: NA
d_call: NA
j_call: TRBJ2-7

cdr3_aa: CASSRTGINEQFF
cdr3_nt: TGTGCCAGCAGTCGGACAGGGATCAATGAGCAGTTCTTC
v_call: TRBV2
clone_size: NA
d_call: TRBD1
j_call: TRBJ2-1

cdr3_aa: CASSLTKGDGYTF
cdr3_nt: TGTGCCAGCAGCTTAACGAAGGGGGATGGCTACACCTTC
v_call: TRBV7-3
clone_size: NA
d_call: NA
j_call: TRBJ1-2

cdr3_aa: CASSPTVSDEQFF
cdr3_nt: TGTGCCAGCAGTCCGACCGTTAGCGATGAGCAGTTCTTC
v_call: TRBV28
clone_size: NA
d_call: NA
j_call: TRBJ2-1

cdr3_aa: CASSSRTSGLGTEQYF
cdr3_nt: TGTGCCAGCAGCTCGAGGACTAGCGGTCTAGGGACCGAGCAGTACTTC
v_call: TRBV7-2
clone_size: NA
d_call: TRBD2
j_call: TRBJ2-7

cdr3_aa: CASSHRLAGGPYEQYF
cdr3_nt: TGTGCCAGCAGCCATCGACTAGCGGGAGGGCCTTACGAGCAGTACTTC
v_call: TRBV10-3
clone_size: NA
d_call: TRBD2
j_call: TRBJ2-7

cdr3_aa: CASSLGYGGGYGYTF
cdr3_nt: TGTGCCAGCAGCTTGGGGTATGGGGGCGGCTATGGCTACACCTTC
v_call: TRBV5-4
clone_size: once
d_call: NA
j_call: TRBJ1-2

cdr3_aa: CASSLGGTFNEKLFF
cdr3_nt: TGTGCCAGCAGTTTAGGGGGGACCTTTAATGAAAAACTGTTTTTT
v_call: TRBV28
clone_size: NA
d_call: NA
j_call: TRBJ1-4

cdr3_aa: CASSTGTGVFGELFF
cdr3_nt: TGCGCCAGCAGTACCGGGACAGGGGTTTTCGGGGAGCTGTTTTTT
v_call: TRBV5-1
clone_size: medium-sized
d_call: TRBD1
j_call: TRBJ2-2

cdr3_aa: CASSQDHGQGVGLFF
cdr3_nt: TGCGCCAGCAGCCAAGATCATGGACAGGGAGTTGGACTGTTTTTT
v_call: TRBV4-1
clone_size: NA
d_call: TRBD1
j_call: TRBJ1-4

cdr3_aa: CASSLGQGDTEAFF
cdr3_nt: TGTGCCAGCAGTTTAGGACAGGGGGATACTGAAGCTTTCTTT
v_call: TRBV28
clone_size: NA
d_call: TRBD1
j_call: TRBJ1-1

cdr3_aa: CASSLVSYTDTQYF
cdr3_nt: TGCGCCAGCAGCTTGGTCTCCTACACAGATACGCAGTATTTT
v_call: TRBV5-1
clone_size: NA
d_call: NA
j_call: TRBJ2-3

cdr3_aa: CASSNDRSETQYF
cdr3_nt: TGTGCCAGCTCGAATGACAGGTCAGAGACCCAGTACTTC
v_call: TRBV18
clone_size: NA
d_call: NA
j_call: TRBJ2-5

cdr3_aa: CASSQEGFGEKTQYF
cdr3_nt: TGCGCCAGCAGCCAAGAAGGTTTCGGGGAGAAGACCCAGTACTTC
v_call: TRBV4-1
clone_size: NA
d_call: NA
j_call: TRBJ2-5

cdr3_aa: CASSELADTYEQYF
cdr3_nt: TGTGCCAGCAGCGAACTAGCGGATACCTACGAGCAGTACTTC
v_call: TRBV6-1
clone_size: once
d_call: TRBD2
j_call: TRBJ2-7

cdr3_aa: CASSQDLWDRGRNTEAFF
cdr3_nt: TGCGCCAGCAGCCAAGATTTGTGGGACAGGGGAAGGAACACTGAAGCTTTCTTT
v_call: TRBV4-1
clone_size: NA
d_call: TRBD1
j_call: TRBJ1-1

cdr3_aa: CASSLAADNNEQFF
cdr3_nt: TGTGCCAGCAGCTTAGCGGCGGACAACAATGAGCAGTTCTTC
v_call: TRBV7-6
clone_size: NA
d_call: NA
j_call: TRBJ2-1

cdr3_aa: CASSAQAGLNTGELFF
cdr3_nt: TGTGCCAGCAGCGCACAGGCCGGACTAAACACCGGGGAGCTGTTTTTT
v_call: TRBV7-3
clone_size: NA
d_call: NA
j_call: TRBJ2-2

cdr3_aa: CASSSWGVAGTTYNEQFF
cdr3_nt: TGTGCCAGCAGCTCCTGGGGAGTAGCGGGAACCACCTACAATGAGCAGTTCTTC
v_call: TRBV7-9
clone_size: NA
d_call: TRBD2
j_call: TRBJ2-1

cdr3_aa: CASSSGTENTEAFF
cdr3_nt: TGTGCCAGCAGCTCCGGGACAGAGAACACTGAAGCTTTCTTT
v_call: TRBV7-3
clone_size: NA
d_call: TRBD1
j_call: TRBJ1-1

cdr3_aa: CASSVPTSGEETQYF
cdr3_nt: TGTGCCAGCAGCGTACCAACTAGCGGGGAAGAGACCCAGTACTTC
v_call: TRBV9
clone_size: NA
d_call: TRBD2
j_call: TRBJ2-5

cdr3_aa: CASSPPADYGYTF
cdr3_nt: TGTGCCAGCAGCCCCCCTGCGGATTATGGCTACACCTTC
v_call: TRBV7-9
clone_size: NA
d_call: NA
j_call: TRBJ1-2

cdr3_aa: CASSPQGSAYGYTF
cdr3_nt: TGTGCCAGCAGCCCCCAGGGGTCCGCCTATGGCTACACCTTC
v_call: TRBV7-9
clone_size: NA
d_call: NA
j_call: TRBJ1-2

cdr3_aa: CSVEHNRVYGYTF
cdr3_nt: TGCAGCGTTGAACACAACAGGGTCTATGGCTACACCTTC
v_call: TRBV29-1
clone_size: NA
d_call: NA
j_call: TRBJ1-2

cdr3_aa: CASSQTGYNEQFF
cdr3_nt: TGTGCCAGCAGTCAAACAGGGTACAATGAGCAGTTCTTC
v_call: TRBV28
clone_size: NA
d_call: NA
j_call: TRBJ2-1

cdr3_aa: CASSLVPGVEQYF
cdr3_nt: TGTGCCAGCAGCTTAGTCCCGGGAGTCGAGCAGTACTTC
v_call: TRBV11-3
clone_size: NA
d_call: NA
j_call: TRBJ2-7

cdr3_aa: CASSLSGTSGRYLDTQYF
cdr3_nt: TGTGCCAGCAGTTTATCCGGGACTAGCGGGAGATACCTAGATACGCAGTATTTT
v_call: TRBV28
clone_size: NA
d_call: TRBD2
j_call: TRBJ2-3

cdr3_aa: CASSPRDQPQHF
cdr3_nt: TGTGCCAGCAGCCCCCGCGATCAGCCCCAGCATTTT
v_call: TRBV6-1
clone_size: NA
d_call: NA
j_call: TRBJ1-5

cdr3_aa: CASSLSRGRALNYEQYF
cdr3_nt: TGTGCCAGCAGCTTATCACGCGGGAGGGCCCTGAACTACGAGCAGTACTTC
v_call: TRBV11-1
clone_size: NA
d_call: TRBD2
j_call: TRBJ2-7

cdr3_aa: CASSLTAGLAGEVNEQFF
cdr3_nt: TGTGCCAGCAGTTTAACCGCCGGACTAGCGGGAGAGGTTAATGAGCAGTTCTTC
v_call: TRBV28
clone_size: NA
d_call: TRBD2
j_call: TRBJ2-1

cdr3_aa: CASSLAGQGVHEQYF
cdr3_nt: TGCGCCAGCAGCTTGGCGGGACAGGGTGTCCACGAGCAGTACTTC
v_call: TRBV5-1
clone_size: NA
d_call: TRBD1
j_call: TRBJ2-7

cdr3_aa: CASSEVSEETQYF
cdr3_nt: TGTGCCAGCAGTGAAGTGTCAGAAGAGACCCAGTACTTC
v_call: TRBV25-1
clone_size: NA
d_call: NA
j_call: TRBJ2-5

cdr3_aa: CASSLGAEETQYF
cdr3_nt: TGTGCCAGCAGTTTAGGGGCGGAAGAGACCCAGTACTTC
v_call: TRBV28
clone_size: NA
d_call: NA
j_call: TRBJ2-5

cdr3_aa: CASRQYKGTGDGYTF
cdr3_nt: TGTGCCAGCAGACAATATAAGGGGACAGGAGATGGCTACACCTTC
v_call: TRBV27
clone_size: NA
d_call: TRBD1
j_call: TRBJ1-2